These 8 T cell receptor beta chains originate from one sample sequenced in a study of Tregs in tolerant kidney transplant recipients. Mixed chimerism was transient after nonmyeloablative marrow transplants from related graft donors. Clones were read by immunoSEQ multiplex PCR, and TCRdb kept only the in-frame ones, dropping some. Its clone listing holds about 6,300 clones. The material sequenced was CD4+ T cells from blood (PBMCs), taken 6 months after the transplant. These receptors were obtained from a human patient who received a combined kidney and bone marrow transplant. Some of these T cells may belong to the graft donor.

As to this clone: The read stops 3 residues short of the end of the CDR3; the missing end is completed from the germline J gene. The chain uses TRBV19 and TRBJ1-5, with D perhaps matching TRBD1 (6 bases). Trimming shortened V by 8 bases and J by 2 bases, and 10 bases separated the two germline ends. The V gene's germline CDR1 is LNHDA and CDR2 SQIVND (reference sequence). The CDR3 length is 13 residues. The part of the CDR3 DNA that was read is TGTGCCAGTGCGGACAGCCGCAATCAGCCC. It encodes CASADSRNQP. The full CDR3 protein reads CASADSRNQPQHF. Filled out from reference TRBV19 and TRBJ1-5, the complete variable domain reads DGGITQSPKYLFRKEGQNVTLSCEQNLNHDAMYWYRQDPGQGLRLIYYSQIVNDFQKGDIAEGYSVSREKKESFPLTVTSAQKNPTAFYLCASADSRNQPQHFGDGTRLSIL.

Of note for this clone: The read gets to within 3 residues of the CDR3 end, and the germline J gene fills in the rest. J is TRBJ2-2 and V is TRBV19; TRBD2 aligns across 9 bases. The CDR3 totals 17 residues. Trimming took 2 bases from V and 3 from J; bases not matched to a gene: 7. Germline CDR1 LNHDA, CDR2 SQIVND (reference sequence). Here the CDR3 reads CASSIMSGRKYTGELFF. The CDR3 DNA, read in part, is TGTGCCAGTAGTATAATGAGCGGGAGGAAATACACCGGGGAG.

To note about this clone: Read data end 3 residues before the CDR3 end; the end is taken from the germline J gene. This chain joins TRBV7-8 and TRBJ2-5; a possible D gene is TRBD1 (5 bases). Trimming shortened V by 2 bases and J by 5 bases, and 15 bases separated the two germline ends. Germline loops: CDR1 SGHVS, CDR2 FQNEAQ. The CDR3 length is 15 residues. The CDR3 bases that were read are TGTGCCAGCAGCTTAACGTCGGCAGGGCGGGAGACC. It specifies CASSLTSAGRET. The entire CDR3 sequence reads CASSLTSAGRETQYF.

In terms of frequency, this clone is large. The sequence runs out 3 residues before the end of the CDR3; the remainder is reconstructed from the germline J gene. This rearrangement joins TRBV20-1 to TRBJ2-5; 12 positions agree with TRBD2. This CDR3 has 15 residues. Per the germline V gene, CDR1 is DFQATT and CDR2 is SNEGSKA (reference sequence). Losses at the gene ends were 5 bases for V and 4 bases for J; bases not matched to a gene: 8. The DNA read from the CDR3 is TGCAGTGCTGGAGGACTAGCGGGATATCGAGAGACC. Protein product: CSAGGLAGYRET. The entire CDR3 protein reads CSAGGLAGYRETQYF.

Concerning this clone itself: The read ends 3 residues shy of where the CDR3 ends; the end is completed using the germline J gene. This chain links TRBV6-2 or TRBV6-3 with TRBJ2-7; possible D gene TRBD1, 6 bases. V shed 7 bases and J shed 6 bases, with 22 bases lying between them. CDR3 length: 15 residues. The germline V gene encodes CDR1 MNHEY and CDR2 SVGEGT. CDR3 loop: CASTLKQGGFAEQYF. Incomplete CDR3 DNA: TGTGCCAGCACCCTAAAACAGGGTGGATTTGCCGAG.

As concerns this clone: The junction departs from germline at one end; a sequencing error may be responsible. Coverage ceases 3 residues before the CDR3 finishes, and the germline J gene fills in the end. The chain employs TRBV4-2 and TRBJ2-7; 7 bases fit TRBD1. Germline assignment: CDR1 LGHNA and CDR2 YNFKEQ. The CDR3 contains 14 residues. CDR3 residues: CASSQETGWYEQYF. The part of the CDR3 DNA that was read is TGCGCCAGCAGCCAAGAGACAGGGTGGTACGAG.

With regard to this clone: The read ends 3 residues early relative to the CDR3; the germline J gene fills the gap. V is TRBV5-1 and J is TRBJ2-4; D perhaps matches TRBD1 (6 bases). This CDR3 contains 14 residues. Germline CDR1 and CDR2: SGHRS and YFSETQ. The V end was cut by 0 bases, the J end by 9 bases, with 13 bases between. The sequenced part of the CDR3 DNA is TGCGCCAGCAGCTTGGGACAGGAGAGTGGCATT. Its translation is CASSLGQESGI. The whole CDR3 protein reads CASSLGQESGIQYF.

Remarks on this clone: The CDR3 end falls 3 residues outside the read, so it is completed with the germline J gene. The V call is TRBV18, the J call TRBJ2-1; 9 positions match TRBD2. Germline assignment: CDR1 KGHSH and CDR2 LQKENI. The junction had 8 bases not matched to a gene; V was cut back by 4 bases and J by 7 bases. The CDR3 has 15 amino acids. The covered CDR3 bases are TGTGCCAGCTCACAGTTAGCGGGAGCAATAAATGAG. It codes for CASSQLAGAINE. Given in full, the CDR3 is CASSQLAGAINEQFF. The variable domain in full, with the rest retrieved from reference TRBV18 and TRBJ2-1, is NAGVMQNPRHLVRRRGQEARLRCSPMKGHSHVYWYRQLPEEGLKFMVYLQKENIIDESGMPKERFSAEFPKEGPSILRIQQVVRGDSAAYFCASSQLAGAINEQFFGPGTRLTVL.